This T cell receptor beta chain was documented in a study of blood T cell repertoires in COVID-19. In this sample, this clone turned up many times. The CDR3 sequence is 14 residues long. Germline trimming cut 6 bases from V and 6 bases from J; bases unmatched to any gene: 8. Germline CDR1 MDHEN, CDR2 SYDVKM. Authors' analysis steps: Amplification of reference gene primers provided the estimated nucleated cell counts. Clones were sequenced by immunoSEQ multiplex PCR, and TCRdb holds only the in-frame ones, with some missing. Clone size and V and J calls were adopted from that table, with D and trimming inferred from the DNA. The table includes approximately 230,000 clones, less than 85% detected once.

The specimen sequenced was peripheral blood. The clonotype was recovered from an elderly woman with active or convalescent COVID-19. The J gene is TRBJ1-5, the V gene TRBV28; 7 nucleotides agree with TRBD1. The chain's CDR3 is CASSPGGKVQPQHF. CDR3 nucleotides: TGTGCCAGCAGCCCAGGGGGTAAGGTTCAGCCCCAGCATTTT.